This is a list of T cell receptor beta chains from one sample in a study of blood T cell repertoires in COVID-19. TCRdb's table, derived via immunoSEQ multiplex PCR, lists solely in-frame clones and lacks some. The sample yields roughly 300,000 clones, around 87% seen once. Sequencing was carried out using peripheral blood. Source of these receptors: a woman in her 50s who had recovered from COVID-19. Both conserved end residues are part of each CDR3. Fields, in order: D gene, clone size, J gene, V gene, CDR3 DNA, CDR3 protein. A D gene is named only where the DNA matches it firmly. Part of the rows lack a size; the others show once, few, many or a class for expanded clones.

TRBD1 NA TRBJ2-7 TRBV6-8 TGTGCCAGAGACCTATGGACAGGGAACGAGCAGTACTTC CARDLWTGNEQYF
NA NA TRBJ1-2 TRBV5-1 TGCGCCAGCAGCTTGGAGGGGGCTAACTATGGCTACACCTTC CASSLEGANYGYTF
TRBD1 NA TRBJ1-6 TRBV2 TGTGCCAGCAGTGGGACAGGGAATTCACCCCTCCACTTT CASSGTGNSPLHF
TRBD2 once TRBJ2-1 TRBV11-2 TGTGCCAGCAGCTTAAGTTGGCGGGAGTACAATGAGCAGTTCTTC CASSLSWREYNEQFF
NA NA TRBJ1-3 TRBV7-6 TGTGCCAGCAGCTCTACCCGGACAGCCTTCTCTGGAAACACCATATATTTT CASSSTRTAFSGNTIYF
NA NA TRBJ2-5 TRBV4-3 TGCGCCAGCAGCCAAGTTTTTAACTTTCAAGAGACCCAGTACTTC CASSQVFNFQETQYF
NA NA TRBJ1-6 TRBV19 TGTGCCAGTAGTATAGGAGGACACTCGAGTTTTGATAATTCACCCCTCCACTTT CASSIGGHSSFDNSPLHF
TRBD2 NA TRBJ2-7 TRBV10-3 TGTGCCATCACGTCCGGGACTAGCGGAAACGAGCAGTACTTC CAITSGTSGNEQYF
TRBD1 NA TRBJ2-7 TRBV19 TGTGCCAGTAGTATTTCCAGGGGGACCCACGAGCAGTACTTC CASSISRGTHEQYF
TRBD1 NA TRBJ1-1 TRBV2 TGTGCCAGCAGCTTAAGGTCGACAGGGGAAGCTTTCTTT CASSLRSTGEAFF
NA once TRBJ2-1 TRBV27 TGTGCCAGCGGCCCCCGACACGCGGGGAGCTCCTACAATGAGCAGTTCTTC CASGPRHAGSSYNEQFF
TRBD2 NA TRBJ2-2 TRBV7-6 TGTGCCAGCAGCTTAAAAGGGGCGGGAGAGCACACCGGGGAGCTGTTTTTT CASSLKGAGEHTGELFF
TRBD1 NA TRBJ2-3 TRBV5-6 TGTGCCAGCAGGGAGACAGGGGGAGGCTCAGATACGCAGTATTTT CASRETGGGSDTQYF
TRBD2 NA TRBJ2-3 TRBV5-1 TGCGCCAGCAGCTTGGGCGGACTAGCTCCTTCGGATACGCAGTATTTT CASSLGGLAPSDTQYF
TRBD1 NA TRBJ1-2 TRBV6-5 TGTGCCAGCAGCGGACAGGGATATGGCTACACCTTC CASSGQGYGYTF
NA NA TRBJ1-1 TRBV19 TGTGCCAGTAGTATGGGGACGGCGGGGGGAACTGAAGCTTTCTTT CASSMGTAGGTEAFF
TRBD1 NA TRBJ2-7 TRBV6-2/TRBV6-3 TGTGCCAGCAGCTCCGGGACAGGGGGCTACGAGCAGTACTTC CASSSGTGGYEQYF
NA NA TRBJ2-5 TRBV6-1 TGTGCCAGCAGTGAAGTGCTCCCAGGGACCCAGTACTTC CASSEVLPGTQYF
TRBD1 NA TRBJ1-2 TRBV28 TGTGCCAGCAGTTCCCCGGAGGCAGGGGGGCTCACCTTC CASSSPEAGGLTF
NA NA TRBJ1-1 TRBV7-8 TGTGCCAGCAGCCTTAGCCGACAGGCTAACACTGAAGCTTTCTTT CASSLSRQANTEAFF
TRBD2 NA TRBJ2-5 TRBV5-1 TGCGCCAGCAGCCCCGGGACTAGCGGGGGTACTGAGACCCAGTACTTC CASSPGTSGGTETQYF
TRBD1 NA TRBJ1-4 TRBV15 TGTGCCACCAGCAGAGGGGACAGTTCTGAAAAACTGTTTTTT CATSRGDSSEKLFF
NA NA TRBJ2-3 TRBV5-1 TGCGCCAGCAGCTTGTCTCCGGCGGGCCCAGATACGCAGTATTTT CASSLSPAGPDTQYF
NA NA TRBJ2-1 TRBV10-2 TGCGCCAGCGGCGGAGGACAGTTCTCCTACAATGAGCAGTTCTTC CASGGGQFSYNEQFF
NA NA TRBJ2-1 TRBV3-1/TRBV3-2 TGTGCCAGCACCCTCCGATATAGCTCCTACAATGAGCAGTTCTTC CASTLRYSSYNEQFF
NA NA TRBJ1-2 TRBV19 TGTGCCAGCGGGCGACAGGCTGCCTATGGCTACACCTTC CASGRQAAYGYTF
NA NA TRBJ1-3 TRBV6-5 TGTGCCAGCAGTTACTCCTATTCGTCCTCTGGAAACACCATATATTTT CASSYSYSSSGNTIYF
NA NA TRBJ2-7 TRBV2 TGTGCCAGCAGCACAGGAATTCCCTACGAGCAGTACTTC CASSTGIPYEQYF
TRBD2 NA TRBJ2-1 TRBV5-4 TGTGCCAGCAGCGCGTACCGGGACGGGGGGTCCCATGAGCAGTTCTTC CASSAYRDGGSHEQFF
NA NA TRBJ1-2 TRBV23-1 TGCGCCAGCAGTCAACCTACAGGGAACTACGAGTATGGCTACACCTTC CASSQPTGNYEYGYTF
TRBD1 NA TRBJ1-2 TRBV5-6 TGTGCCAGCAGCTTGGCCCTCGGGGAAGGGGGCAACTATGGCTACACCTTC CASSLALGEGGNYGYTF
NA once TRBJ2-1 TRBV5-6 TGTGCCAGCAGCTTGTCGGGGAATGAGCAGTTCTTC CASSLSGNEQFF
NA NA TRBJ1-1 TRBV9 TGTGCCAGCAGCGTAGGGGGGGTTGCCACTGAAGCTTTCTTT CASSVGGVATEAFF
NA NA TRBJ2-7 TRBV4-1 TGCGCCAGCAGCCTTCCAACCCGCGACAGGCGTCAGTACTTC CASSLPTRDRRQYF
NA NA TRBJ2-7 TRBV28 TGTGCCAGCAGTTTAGCCAGCTCCTACGAGCAGTACTTC CASSLASSYEQYF
TRBD1 NA TRBJ2-5 TRBV5-4 TGTGCCAGCAGCTTAACCGGGACAGGGGGCTTAAAGACCCAGTACTTC CASSLTGTGGLKTQYF
NA NA TRBJ2-1 TRBV7-7 TGTGCTAGCAGCTTAGCGACGGGGTGGCTCGACAATGAGCAGTTCTTC CASSLATGWLDNEQFF
TRBD2 NA TRBJ2-7 TRBV28 TGTGCCAGCAGATACACTAGCGGGGGGGCTTACGAGCAGTACTTC CASRYTSGGAYEQYF
TRBD2 NA TRBJ2-7 TRBV19 TGTGCCAGTAGTATAAAGCGGGAGCCCTCCCACGAGCAGTACTTC CASSIKREPSHEQYF
NA NA TRBJ1-1 TRBV11-2 TGTGCCAGCAGCTTTGCGGAAGGGAACACTGAAGCTTTCTTT CASSFAEGNTEAFF
NA once TRBJ2-7 TRBV3-1/TRBV3-2 TGTGCCAGCAGCCAAGATACAGATAAGCAGTACTTC CASSQDTDKQYF
TRBD2 NA TRBJ2-1 TRBV28 TGTGCCAGCACCAGTCTAGCGGGAGGACCCAATGAGCAGTTCTTC CASTSLAGGPNEQFF
TRBD2 NA TRBJ2-1 TRBV28 TGTGCCAGCAGTTTACGACTAGCGGCTAACTCCTACAATGAGCAGTTCTTC CASSLRLAANSYNEQFF
NA NA TRBJ1-2 TRBV12-3/TRBV12-4 TGTGCCAGCAGCGGAGCTAACTATGGCTACACCTTC CASSGANYGYTF
NA NA TRBJ1-3 TRBV2 TGTGCCAGCAGGAAAACTCCTGGAAACACCATATATTTT CASRKTPGNTIYF
TRBD1 NA TRBJ1-2 TRBV2 TGTGCCAGCAGAACAGGGGGCAATCATGGCTACACCTTC CASRTGGNHGYTF
NA NA TRBJ1-3 TRBV19 TGTGCCAGTAGACCCCCCGGGACACCCGGAAACACCATATATTTT CASRPPGTPGNTIYF
NA NA TRBJ2-5 TRBV24-1 TGTGCCACCAGTGATTTTGTACAGAACAAAGAGACCCAGTACTTC CATSDFVQNKETQYF